This TCR beta chain was found in a study of cytomegalovirus exposure and HLA in healthy donors. Findings and limits, study-wide: With further analysis later on, most CMV-associated TCR beta chains appeared HLA-restricted. For presence/absence analyses, sequencing depth was assumed to be roughly uniform across donors. Specificity for CMV antigens was confirmed in vitro for a few of the CMV-associated chains.

Notes on this clone: Antigen unknown.

Germline loops: CDR1 LGHNA, CDR2 YSLEER. V shed 0 bases and J 4 bases; nucleotides not matched to a gene: 13. The CDR3 is made up of 19 amino acids. It was with 60 Vbeta and 13 Jbeta primers that the PCR ran. The repertoire was sequenced with immunoSEQ multiplex PCR; TCRdb's copy has only in-frame clones and lacks some. The repertoire has about 170,000 clones, roughly four fifths of them found once; the top ten carry about 2%. The sequence derives from a woman aged 25 to 39 in good health and CMV-seropositive. V gene TRBV4-3 combines with J gene TRBJ2-2; 8 bases line up with TRBD1. Sample: PBMCs. The CDR3 DNA is TGCGCCAGCAGCCAAGACCCCCACGGACAGGGAGAAGGCACCGGGGAGCTGTTTTTT. Amino acids: CASSQDPHGQGEGTGELFF.